This T cell receptor (beta chain) appears in the sequencing data of a study of cytotoxic CD8 clonotypes in ibrutinib-treated CLL (dated by TCRdb to 2020 to 2023). With respect to the entire study: The cohort was composed of under 12 relapsed/refractory and approximately 14 treatment-naive patients; IGHV unmutated status was identified in 17 patients. Partial responses were observed in about 25 patients and complete responses in 2; after a median follow-up of around 64 months, remission was maintained in approximately 15 patients and progression was observed in around twelve. The response samples were drawn at a median of approximately 11 months into treatment, with a range of about 6 to 40 months. An average of approximately 260,000 productive templates and 94,082 productive rearrangements was obtained per sample. Of the 90 or so participants in the trial, 20 to 30 had longitudinal samples available. Cryopreserved peripheral blood mononuclear cells were obtained prior to treatment, at the time of response, and at either disease progression or sustained remission. Patients were still on ibrutinib when every remission and progressive disease sample was collected. Results the study describes overall, beyond this receptor: Baseline clonality was found to be higher than that of age-matched healthy donors and was strongly correlated with circulating CD8+ T-cell counts. At ibrutinib response clonality went up, during sustained remission it held steady, and at progression it dropped back toward baseline. Public clonotypes were rare and either shrank or stayed stable during treatment, and the rise in clonality at ibrutinib response reflected expansion of private clonotypes. Sampling times were not matched between sustained-remission and progressing patients, and lymph node repertoires were not studied.

The time point label, read with the paper, signifies: progressive disease on ibrutinib. Roughly 2 micrograms of genomic DNA were extracted from cryopreserved PBMCs for TCR beta library preparation. Longitudinal blood samples from CLL patients receiving ibrutinib monotherapy were subjected to high-throughput TCR beta sequencing. The patients took part in an open-label, single-center phase 2 trial of ibrutinib monotherapy. This clone was detected once. No antigen is known for it. Base qualities were left out, and no much larger clone turns up one base away. A MiSeq instrument was used for deep resolution sequencing, which targeted depths ranging from 1 in 1 million up to 1 in 200,000 T cells, with coverage averaging 10x for each clonotype. The immunoSEQ hsTCRB Kit was used to generate the TCR beta libraries. On the study's bioinformatics: ImmunoSEQ Data Assistant and ImmunoSEQ Analyzer were used for data analysis, and V, D and J genes were assigned according to IMGT definitions. Clonality, which ranges from 0 to 1, was calculated as one minus the normalized Shannon entropy of productive rearrangement frequencies. Only overrepresented clonotypes making up at least 0.05% of the repertoire of each patient were included in the public clonotype analysis. Thirteen age-matched healthy donor repertoires from immuneACCESS were used as controls for clonality. TCRdb limited this immuneACCESS table to in-frame rearrangements with V and J called. A share of clones is missing; checked studies link under half to unresolved V genes, and the rest is unexplained. V and J calls and clone size follow that table, whereas D and trimming were derived from the DNA. For this sample the table gives 270,000 or so clones, of which approximately 79% were detected only once. About 5.3% of the sample goes to the ten largest clones.

Per the germline V gene, ENHRY is the CDR1 and SYGVKD is the CDR2. Cut back by 5 bases and 1 base, the V and J ends lie 14 bases apart. The CDR3 spans 16 residues, from the cysteine through the phenylalanine. Only the CDR3 DNA is retained, 48 bases long and in frame from the first base. The receptor chain draws on TRBV10-3 and TRBJ2-2; confidence is insufficient to name the D gene. The material sequenced was PBMCs, taken at disease progression, from a patient treated with ibrutinib. The receptor was isolated from a human donor with chronic lymphocytic leukemia. The CDR3 protein is CAISRYRNENTGELFF. In nucleotides, the sequence is TGTGCCATCAGTAGATACAGAAATGAGAACACCGGGGAGCTGTTTTTT.